This T cell receptor beta chain was observed in a study of blood T cells in healthy people across ages. This clonotype was seen a handful of times. Then a second PCR, running about 6 to 12 cycles, was carried out with a sample-barcoded 5' primer and a J-beta primer mix. TCRdb reprocessed the 5' RACE reads with MiXCR, giving one entry per CDR3 protein. The table records about 1.6 million distinct CDR3 sequences, approximately 32% of them present only once. Isolation of PBMCs gave at least 6.5 million cells per sample. The CDR3 is made up of 15 amino acids. Per germline, CDR1 MNHEY and CDR2 SVGEGT. The V end lost 0 bases, the J end lost 2 bases, and 10 bases lay between the germline ends.

What was sequenced was blood. This sequence was found in a woman aged 25-40 years in good health. The chain has TRBV6-2 or TRBV6-3 and TRBJ1-2; D call uncertain. Here the CDR3 reads CASSYSPRFNYGYTF. CDR3 in DNA: TGTGCCAGCAGTTACTCCCCAAGGTTCAACTATGGCTACACCTTC.